The 28 T cell receptor beta chains listed next were all sequenced from one sample in a study of blood T cell repertoires in COVID-19. Clones were sequenced by immunoSEQ multiplex PCR, and TCRdb holds only the in-frame ones, with some missing. The sample records fewer than 110,000 clones, 65% to 80% being singletons. Source material: peripheral blood. These TCRs come from a man aged 65 to 79 with acute or convalescent COVID-19.

This sequence joins TRBV18 and TRBJ2-3; 14 bases are a match to TRBD2. CDR1 KGHSH and CDR2 LQKENI come from the germline V gene. With 4 bases clipped from V and 1 base from J, the junction kept 10 bases outside the gene matches. CDR3 length: 19 residues. The CDR3 spells CASSLRTSGGSRGTDTQYF. In nucleotides, the CDR3 is TGTGCCAGCTCACTTCGGACTAGCGGGGGGTCCAGGGGCACAGATACGCAGTATTTT. Complete variable domain (other parts from reference TRBV18 and TRBJ2-3): NAGVMQNPRHLVRRRGQEARLRCSPMKGHSHVYWYRQLPEEGLKFMVYLQKENIIDESGMPKERFSAEFPKEGPSILRIQQVVRGDSAAYFCASSLRTSGGSRGTDTQYFGPGTRLTVL.

This clone has a single count. V gene TRBV7-2 combines with J gene TRBJ1-2; 7 bases line up with TRBD1. Germline V CDR1 and CDR2: SGHTA, FQGNSA. There are 16 residues in the CDR3. Unmatched junction bases numbered 9, after V lost 4 bases and J lost 1 base. The CDR3 sequence: CASSWGAGQDNYGYTF. The CDR3 DNA sequence: TGTGCCAGCAGCTGGGGGGCAGGACAGGATAACTATGGCTACACCTTC. Full variable domain (missing parts from reference TRBV7-2 and TRBJ1-2): GAGVSQSPSNKVTEKGKDVELRCDPISGHTALYWYRQSLGQGLEFLIYFQGNSAPDKSGLPSDRFSAERTGGSVSTLTIQRTQQEDSAVYLCASSWGAGQDNYGYTFGSGTRLTVV.

This clone was recorded a few times. J is TRBJ2-2 and V is TRBV5-6, with TRBD1 identical over 7 bases. The CDR3 contains 15 residues. Germline loops: CDR1 SGHDT, CDR2 YYEEEE. Losses at the gene ends were 6 bases for V and 3 bases for J; bases not matched to a gene: 8. The CDR3 nucleotides are TGTGCCAGCACCCGACAGGGTAGGGACACCGGGGAGCTGTTTTTT. Its translation is CASTRQGRDTGELFF.

This chain uses TRBV5-1 with TRBJ1-1, with 9 positions matching TRBD1. The germline V gene encodes CDR1 SGHRS and CDR2 YFSETQ. J gave up 4 bases and V 3 bases, and 4 bases lay outside the gene matches. This CDR3 comprises 14 residues. The CDR3 DNA sequence: TGCGCCAGCAGCTGGGACAGGGAGGGCACTGAAGCTTTCTTT. Amino acids: CASSWDREGTEAFF.

V gene TRBV6-5 combines with J gene TRBJ1-3; 8 nucleotides align to TRBD1. The CDR3 loop spans 14 amino acids. V was clipped by 11 bases and J by 2 bases; unmatched bases: 8. Germline V gene sequence: CDR1 MNHEY, CDR2 SVGAGI. The CDR3 loop reads CACRTGSAGNTIYF. The DNA of the CDR3 is TGTGCCTGCCGGACAGGGAGCGCTGGAAACACCATATATTTT.

V and J are TRBV18 and TRBJ2-7; 12 bases are a match to TRBD1. Germline assignment: CDR1 KGHSH and CDR2 LQKENI. This CDR3 has 15 amino acids. Losses at the gene ends were 6 bases for V and 6 bases for J; bases not matched to a gene: 9. The CDR3 spells CASSPSGTGGFEQYF. CDR3 nucleotides: TGTGCCAGCTCCCCATCCGGGACAGGGGGCTTCGAGCAGTACTTC. Supplemented by reference TRBV18 and TRBJ2-7, the full variable domain reads NAGVMQNPRHLVRRRGQEARLRCSPMKGHSHVYWYRQLPEEGLKFMVYLQKENIIDESGMPKERFSAEFPKEGPSILRIQQVVRGDSAAYFCASSPSGTGGFEQYFGPGTRLTVT.

The rearrangement uses TRBV3-1 (or the pseudogene TRBV3-2) and TRBJ2-7, with 8 nucleotides matching TRBD1. This CDR3 comprises 15 residues. Germline loops: CDR1 LGHDT, CDR2 YNNKEL (reference sequence). Unmatched junction bases numbered 5, after V lost 4 bases and J lost 0 bases. The CDR3 coding sequence is TGTGCCAGCAGCCCACGGACAGGGAGCTCCTACGAGCAGTACTTC. Translation gives CASSPRTGSSYEQYF.

V gene TRBV4-1 combines with J gene TRBJ1-4; no clear D gene. Trimming left V 4 bases short and J 0 bases short, with 12 bases between. The CDR3 covers 16 residues. Germline assignment: CDR1 MGHRA and CDR2 YSYEKL. DNA of the CDR3: TGCGCCAGCAGCCCGAACCCAGTTGCAACTAATGAAAAACTGTTTTTT. This encodes CASSPNPVATNEKLFF.

This sequence joins TRBV7-9 and TRBJ1-6, with TRBD1 as a possible D gene (5 bases). V lost 4 bases, J lost 7 bases, and 11 bases lay in between. Germline CDR1 reads SEHNR; CDR2 reads FQNEAQ (reference sequence). The CDR3 is made up of 14 amino acids. The CDR3 bases are TGTGCCAGCAGCTCCAATCAGGGAAATTCACCCCTCCACTTT. Its protein is CASSSNQGNSPLHF.

The chain joins TRBV2 to TRBJ2-7, with 7 bases identical to TRBD1. CDR3 length: 16 amino acids. CDR1 is SNHLY and CDR2 is FYNNEI in the germline V gene. V shed 7 bases, J shed 0 bases, and the junction held 12 bases outside the gene matches. In nucleotides, the CDR3 is TGTGCCAGCACCCAGGACAGGCCTCCTCTCTCCTACGAGCAGTACTTC. This translates into CASTQDRPPLSYEQYF.

The chain combines TRBV18 with TRBJ1-3; D gene ambiguous. Trimming pared 9 bases from V and 0 bases from J, leaving 9 bases between. Germline CDR1 reads KGHSH; CDR2 reads LQKENI. This CDR3 contains 13 residues. The CDR3 loop reads CASSDSSGNTIYF. As DNA, the CDR3 is TGTGCCAGTTCAGACTCCTCTGGAAACACCATATATTTT. The full variable domain, rest sourced from reference TRBV18 and TRBJ1-3, is NAGVMQNPRHLVRRRGQEARLRCSPMKGHSHVYWYRQLPEEGLKFMVYLQKENIIDESGMPKERFSAEFPKEGPSILRIQQVVRGDSAAYFCASSDSSGNTIYFGEGSWLTVV.

This clone is a singleton in its sample. V gene TRBV18 combines with J gene TRBJ1-1; D is unclear. Germline-derived CDR1 and CDR2 are KGHSH and LQKENI. This CDR3 is 14 amino acids long. Trimming pared 0 bases from V and 6 bases from J, leaving 11 bases between. CDR3 protein: CASSPPSFAAEAFF. Here the CDR3 DNA reads TGTGCCAGCTCACCACCCAGCTTTGCGGCTGAAGCTTTCTTT.

The genes are TRBV7-9 and TRBJ1-6; 9 bases are a match to TRBD1. Trimming at V came to 5 bases and at J to 10 bases, leaving 9 bases not matched to a gene. Per the germline V gene, CDR1 is SEHNR and CDR2 is FQNEAQ (reference sequence). This CDR3 region has 15 residues. This CDR3 is CASSRSGTGQSPLHF. The CDR3 DNA sequence: TGTGCCAGCAGCCGGAGTGGGACAGGGCAATCACCCCTCCACTTT.

The chain joins TRBV6-5 to TRBJ2-2, with D possibly TRBD1 on 5 matching bases. Looked up from germline, CDR1 is MNHEY and CDR2 is SVGAGI. This CDR3 has 15 amino acids. Between the trimmed V and J ends, which lost 7 bases and 0 bases, there was a span of 12 bases. CDR3 region: CASKPDSPNTGELFF. DNA of the CDR3: TGTGCCAGCAAACCCGACAGTCCGAACACCGGGGAGCTGTTTTTT.

The rearrangement joins TRBV5-1 to TRBJ1-1; TRBD1 is a possible D gene (5 bases). The CDR3 has 16 residues. V was shortened by 0 bases and J by 3 bases, with 15 bases between the two germline ends. Germline V gives CDR1 SGHRS, CDR2 YFSETQ. The CDR3 coding sequence is TGCGCCAGCAGCTTGGCTTTAGGGTCGGGGGACACTGAAGCTTTCTTT. Protein: CASSLALGSGDTEAFF.

V gene TRBV7-8 combines with J gene TRBJ1-6, with 8 bases identical to TRBD1. This CDR3 spans 16 amino acids. CDR1 and CDR2 (germline): SGHVS, FQNEAQ. V lost 5 bases and J lost 4; bases outside the gene matches: 7. The CDR3 DNA reads TGTGCCAGCAGCCGCGCAGGGGGCATATATAATTCACCCCTCCACTTT. Protein sequence: CASSRAGGIYNSPLHF.

This clone was counted a few times. The chain uses TRBV2 and TRBJ1-5; D might be TRBD1 (5 bases). CDR1 SNHLY and CDR2 FYNNEI come from the germline V gene. CDR3 size: 12 residues. V shed 4 bases and J shed 6 bases, with 7 bases lying between them. The CDR3 spells CASSADSQPQHF. The CDR3 coding sequence is TGTGCCAGCAGTGCTGACAGTCAGCCCCAGCATTTT.

V and J are TRBV5-6 and TRBJ1-1; D unresolved. Germline CDR1 SGHDT, CDR2 YYEEEE. The CDR3 is 15 residues long. Trimming removed 3 bases from V and 1 base from J, with 13 bases in between. The CDR3: CASSSYSGSNTEAFF. The CDR3 coding sequence is TGTGCCAGCAGCTCCTATTCCGGGTCGAACACTGAAGCTTTCTTT.

The genes are TRBV7-2 and TRBJ1-1, with D maybe TRBD1 (5 bases). The CDR3 is made up of 14 amino acids. V dropped 5 bases and J dropped 0 bases, with 10 bases sitting between them. Germline lookup yields CDR1 SGHTA and CDR2 FQGNSA. For the CDR3, the DNA is TGTGCCAGCAGCATGACAGCGATGAACACTGAAGCTTTCTTT. Translation gives CASSMTAMNTEAFF.

The chain has TRBV10-3 and TRBJ1-2; 11 bases fit TRBD1. The V gene end was trimmed by 5 bases and the J gene end by 7 bases; junction bases not matched to a gene: 3. Germline CDR1 and CDR2: ENHRY and SYGVKD. The CDR3 is 13 residues long. The CDR3 loop reads CAISPGTGGGYTF. The CDR3 region has the DNA TGTGCCATCAGTCCCGGGACAGGGGGTGGCTACACCTTC.

This clone was recorded a few times. The same CDR3 arises from other DNA sequences in this sample as well. This chain links TRBV18 with TRBJ1-5; TRBD1 aligns across 7 bases. CDR1 KGHSH and CDR2 LQKENI come from the germline V gene. This CDR3 spans 13 amino acids. V was pared by 3 bases and J by 5 bases, with 1 base of the junction left unmatched. CDR3 coding DNA: TGTGCCAGCTCACCTGGGACAGATCAGCCCCAGCATTTT. This encodes CASSPGTDQPQHF.

The chain combines TRBV19 with TRBJ2-5; D might be TRBD1 (6 bases). The CDR3 length is 13 residues. CDR1 and CDR2 from the germline V gene are LNHDA and SQIVND (reference sequence). V lost 8 bases, J lost 2 bases, and 12 bases lay in between. Written as DNA, the CDR3 is TGTGCCAGTCGGGGAACAGGGCAAGAGACCCAGTACTTC. Protein product: CASRGTGQETQYF.

This clone appeared a few times. The gene calls are TRBV5-1 and TRBJ2-1; D ambiguous. Germline CDR1 reads SGHRS; CDR2 reads YFSETQ. The CDR3 length is 15 residues. Trimming stripped 7 bases from V and 6 bases from J, with 20 bases between. CDR3 amino acids: CASSVLDPIGNEQFF. CDR3 sequence (DNA): TGCGCCAGCTCCGTTCTAGACCCCATCGGCAATGAGCAGTTCTTC.

The table lists this clone with a count of one. The rearrangement uses TRBV9 and TRBJ2-5; TRBD1 aligns across 7 bases. CDR1 and CDR2 (germline): SGDLS, YYNGEE. V trimming: 4 bases; J trimming: 3 bases; junction bases outside the gene matches: 6. The CDR3 contains 14 residues. Here the CDR3 reads CASSTPGGEETQYF. CDR3 sequence (DNA): TGTGCCAGCAGCACTCCAGGGGGAGAAGAGACCCAGTACTTC.

The rearrangement uses TRBV18 and TRBJ1-1; 9 bases are shared with TRBD1. The CDR3 totals 15 residues. The V gene end was trimmed by 4 bases and the J gene end by 1 base; junction bases not matched to a gene: 4. Germline loops: CDR1 KGHSH, CDR2 LQKENI. CDR3 DNA: TGTGCCAGCTCACAGACAGGGGGGAAGAACACTGAAGCTTTCTTT. It codes for CASSQTGGKNTEAFF.

The CDR3 is CASSDDGPSYGYTF. Here the CDR3 DNA reads TGTGCCAGCAGTGACGACGGCCCTAGCTATGGCTACACCTTC. The rearrangement uses TRBV6-4 and TRBJ1-2; D ambiguous. The germline V gene encodes CDR1 MRHNA and CDR2 SNTAGT. The ends were cut back, 2 bases at V and 4 bases at J, with 11 bases in the middle. This CDR3 region has 14 residues.

This clone was seen a few times. V gene TRBV6-5 combines with J gene TRBJ1-5; 7 bases are shared with TRBD1. The CDR3 is made up of 14 amino acids. The germline CDR1 and CDR2 sequences are MNHEY and SVGAGI. Trimming cost V 6 bases and J 0 bases; bases outside gene matches: 2. The CDR3 region has the DNA TGTGCCAGCAGGGGACAGAATAGCAATCAGCCCCAGCATTTT. Translation gives CASRGQNSNQPQHF.

The chain carries TRBV27 and TRBJ2-1, with TRBD2 as a possible D gene (6 bases). The CDR3 loop spans 15 amino acids. V was pared by 7 bases and J by 5 bases, with 18 bases between. Germline assignment: CDR1 MNHEY and CDR2 SMNVEV (reference sequence). This chain's CDR3 is CASTRTTRGNNEQFF. DNA for the CDR3: TGTGCCAGCACCAGGACTACCCGGGGCAACAATGAGCAGTTCTTC.